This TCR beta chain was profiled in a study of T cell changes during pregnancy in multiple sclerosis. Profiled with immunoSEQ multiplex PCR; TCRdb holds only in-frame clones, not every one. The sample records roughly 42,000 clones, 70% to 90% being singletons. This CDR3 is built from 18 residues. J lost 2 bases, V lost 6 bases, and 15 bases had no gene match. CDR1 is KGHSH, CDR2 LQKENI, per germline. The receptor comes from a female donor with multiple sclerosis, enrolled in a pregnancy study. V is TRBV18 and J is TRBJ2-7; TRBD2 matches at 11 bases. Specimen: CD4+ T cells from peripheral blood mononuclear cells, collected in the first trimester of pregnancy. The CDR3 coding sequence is TGTGCCAGCTCTAAGGACAGGCCGGGACTAGCGGCCCCCTACGAGCAGTACTTC. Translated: CASSKDRPGLAAPYEQYF.